A single sample gave rise to the 19 T cell receptor beta chains below, sequenced in a study of PD-1 blockade in classical Hodgkin lymphoma (TCRdb year 2020). The time point label corresponds to: cycle 2 day 1 (C2D1) of nivolumab. Every trial patient had relapsed after autologous stem cell transplantation, and cohorts A, B and C differed in prior brentuximab vedotin exposure. The method was the immunoSEQ multiplex PCR assay. As stored in TCRdb, this immuneACCESS dataset retains in-frame rearrangements with V and J assigned. A fraction of the clones does not appear; measured against another copy, unresolved V genes explain less than half of the discrepancy, and the remainder lacks a known reason. In this sample the table shows under 25,000 clones, 80% of which occur a single time. 17% of the sample rests with the top ten. The source material was peripheral blood mononuclear cells (PBMCs), sampled before the second cycle of nivolumab. These receptors were obtained from a human donor with classical Hodgkin lymphoma.

This clone was seen only a few times. The rearrangement links TRBV27 to TRBJ1-4; D remains ambiguous. CDR1 and CDR2 from the germline V gene are MNHEY and SMNVEV (reference sequence). The CDR3 spans 16 residues. V was clipped by 3 bases and J by 0 bases, with 11 bases between them. In nucleotides, the CDR3 is TGTGCCAGCAGTTTGTCACCGTTTGCAACTAATGAAAAACTGTTTTTT. The encoded protein is CASSLSPFATNEKLFF.

V gene TRBV10-1 combines with J gene TRBJ2-2; maybe TRBD2 (5 bases). V was shortened by 6 bases and J by 1 base, with 9 bases between the two germline ends. The CDR3 length is 14 residues. Germline CDR1 reads WNHNN; CDR2 reads SYGVQD (reference sequence). Here the CDR3 DNA reads TGCGCCAGCAGAATACGGGAGAACACCGGGGAGCTGTTTTTT. It codes for CASRIRENTGELFF.

The V gene is TRBV7-3, the J gene TRBJ2-5; D ambiguous. The CDR3 extends over 13 amino acids. V gave up 5 bases and J gave up 4 bases, with 11 bases separating them. Per the germline V gene, CDR1 is SGHTA and CDR2 is FQGTGA. CDR3 in DNA: TGTGCCAGCAGCAAAACCCCGGGAGAGACCCAGTACTTC. Amino acids: CASSKTPGETQYF.

The genes are TRBV2 and TRBJ1-5, with D possibly matching TRBD1 (5 bases). V dropped 6 bases and J dropped 6 bases, with 9 bases sitting between them. Germline assignment: CDR1 SNHLY and CDR2 FYNNEI. This CDR3 region has 12 residues. Written as DNA, the CDR3 is TGTGCCAGCAGGACAGTTGGTCAGCCCCAGCATTTT. Residues: CASRTVGQPQHF.

The V gene is TRBV19, the J gene TRBJ2-1, with 9 bases fitting TRBD2. The CDR3 sequence is 14 residues long. V lost 7 bases to trimming and J lost 8 bases; unmatched junction nucleotides: 9. From germline, CDR1 is LNHDA and CDR2 SQIVND (reference sequence). CDR3 residues: CASTKAGGPDEQFF. DNA of the CDR3: TGTGCCAGTACAAAGGCGGGAGGGCCCGATGAGCAGTTCTTC.

The chain links TRBV7-9 to TRBJ2-1; no firm D call. Between the trimmed V and J ends, which lost 3 bases and 12 bases, there was a span of 12 bases. The CDR3 length is 12 residues. Per the germline V gene, CDR1 is SEHNR and CDR2 is FQNEAQ (reference sequence). The CDR3 nucleotides read TGTGCCAGCAGCTTTAACAGTTGGATGCAGTTCTTC. It translates to CASSFNSWMQFF.

The gene calls are TRBV5-5 and TRBJ2-1, with D maybe TRBD1 (6 bases). Germline-derived CDR1 and CDR2 are SGHKS and YYEKEE (reference sequence). Trimming cost V 0 bases and J 7 bases, with 14 bases left between them. The CDR3 is 15 residues long. The CDR3: CASSLAFRGRNEQFF. For the CDR3, the DNA is TGTGCCAGCAGCTTGGCGTTTAGGGGGAGAAATGAGCAGTTCTTC.

In the case of this clone: At one end, the junction sequence differs from germline, possibly due to a read error. V is TRBV6-1 and J is TRBJ2-6; TRBD1 matches at 8 bases. The CDR3 has 13 amino acids. Germline V gives CDR1 MNHNS, CDR2 SASEGT. The CDR3 loop reads CASSEAGQGLSYF. As DNA, the CDR3 is TGTGCCAGCAGTGAAGCTGGACAGGGCCTATCCTATTTC.

The gene calls are TRBV5-1 and TRBJ1-4; D unresolved. Germline V gene lookup returns CDR1 SGHRS and CDR2 YFSETQ. The CDR3 is 14 amino acids. Trimming removed 1 base from V and 0 bases from J, with 4 bases in between. The CDR3 DNA is TGCGCCAGCAGCTTGTGGGCAACTAATGAAAAACTGTTTTTT. Translation gives CASSLWATNEKLFF.

The chain has TRBV19 and TRBJ1-5, with TRBD1 matching over 8 bases. Germline V gene lookup returns CDR1 LNHDA and CDR2 SQIVND (reference sequence). This CDR3 is 14 amino acids long. V shed 3 bases and J 4 bases; nucleotides not matched to a gene: 2. This CDR3 is CASSIGTGNQPQHF. CDR3 sequence (DNA): TGTGCCAGTAGTATCGGGACAGGAAATCAGCCCCAGCATTTT.

The chain uses TRBV7-2 and TRBJ2-7; D might be TRBD2 (5 bases). V was pared by 1 base and J by 9 bases, with 10 bases between. CDR3 length equals 12 residues. Germline-derived CDR1 and CDR2 are SGHTA and FQGNSA. The CDR3 reads CASSLDAGGQYF. The CDR3 coding sequence is TGTGCCAGCAGCTTAGACGCCGGAGGGCAGTACTTC.

Points on this clone: The germline gene is not matched at one end of the junction; a read error may be the cause. The chain employs TRBV7-7 and TRBJ2-3, with D tentatively TRBD2 (5 bases). The CDR3 consists of 13 residues. Per the germline V gene, CDR1 is SSHAT and CDR2 is FNYEAQ (reference sequence). The CDR3 nucleotides read TGTGCTAGCAGCGCCGGGGTCACAGATACGCAGTATTTT. This sequence encodes CASSAGVTDTQYF.

V gene TRBV5-4 combines with J gene TRBJ2-5, with TRBD2 as a possible D gene (5 bases). Trimming removed 4 bases from V and 8 bases from J, with 21 bases in between. The length of the CDR3 is 15 residues. Germline loops: CDR1 SGHNT, CDR2 YYREEE (reference sequence). The CDR3 loop reads CASSQDARASGTQYF. The CDR3 DNA reads as TGTGCCAGCAGCCAAGACGCCCGGGCCTCGGGAACCCAGTACTTC.

This clone was counted only a few times. This chain uses TRBV6-5 with TRBJ1-1; a possible D gene is TRBD1 (6 bases). Germline V gene sequence: CDR1 MNHEY, CDR2 SVGAGI. This CDR3 is 13 amino acids long. V lost 4 bases to trimming and J lost 1 base, with 7 bases between them. CDR3 region: CASSWGANTEAFF. As DNA, the CDR3 is TGTGCCAGCAGTTGGGGGGCGAACACTGAAGCTTTCTTT.

The chain is built from TRBV19 and TRBJ2-5; 7 nucleotides align to TRBD1. Germline CDR1 LNHDA, CDR2 SQIVND (reference sequence). V dropped 3 bases and J dropped 5; count of bases not matched to a gene: 3. The length of the CDR3 is 13 residues. The CDR3 here is CASSMVRGETQYF. CDR3 coding DNA: TGTGCCAGTAGTATGGTCAGGGGGGAGACCCAGTACTTC. The full variable domain, in which reference TRBV19 and TRBJ2-5 provide the parts outside the CDR3, is DGGITQSPKYLFRKEGQNVTLSCEQNLNHDAMYWYRQDPGQGLRLIYYSQIVNDFQKGDIAEGYSVSREKKESFPLTVTSAQKNPTAFYLCASSMVRGETQYFGPGTRLLVL.

This clone is a singleton in its sample. V gene TRBV6-6 combines with J gene TRBJ2-5; possible D gene TRBD2, 6 bases. The J call may not be correct, given that the DNA end is closer to TRBJ2-7. CDR3 length equals 16 residues. The germline gives CDR1 MNHNY, CDR2 SVGAGI (reference sequence). CDR3 protein: CASSIAFGGRHGEQYF. CDR3 bases: TGTGCCAGCAGTATAGCCTTTGGAGGGAGGCACGGCGAGCAGTACTTC.

The CDR3 sequence is CASSLGQGANEQFF. For the CDR3, the DNA is TGTGCCAGCTCACTGGGACAGGGGGCTAATGAGCAGTTCTTC. V gene TRBV18 combines with J gene TRBJ2-1; 12 positions agree with TRBD1. Trimming removed 4 bases from V and 7 bases from J; junction bases left unmatched: 2. Germline CDR1 is KGHSH and CDR2 is LQKENI. The CDR3 extends over 14 amino acids. Filled out from reference TRBV18 and TRBJ2-1, the complete variable domain reads NAGVMQNPRHLVRRRGQEARLRCSPMKGHSHVYWYRQLPEEGLKFMVYLQKENIIDESGMPKERFSAEFPKEGPSILRIQQVVRGDSAAYFCASSLGQGANEQFFGPGTRLTVL.

The chain has TRBV7-2 and TRBJ2-7; D possibly matches TRBD1 or TRBD2 (5 bases each). Germline CDR1 and CDR2: SGHTA and FQGNSA. Trimming stripped 5 bases from V and 5 bases from J, with 16 bases between. The CDR3 contains 14 residues. Here the CDR3 reads CASSTSPGFHEQYF. In nucleotides, the CDR3 is TGTGCCAGCAGCACTAGTCCAGGGTTCCACGAGCAGTACTTC.

The V and J genes are TRBV19 and TRBJ1-1; D gene uncertain. The CDR3 is 14 amino acids. The V end lost 3 bases, the J end lost 2 bases, and 10 bases lay between the germline ends. Germline lookup yields CDR1 LNHDA and CDR2 SQIVND (reference sequence). The CDR3 here is CASSIDTINTEAFF. The CDR3 nucleotides are TGTGCCAGTAGTATCGACACAATAAACACTGAAGCTTTCTTT.